The 16 T cell receptor beta chains reported below all come from one sample, sequenced in a study of blood T cell repertoires in COVID-19. The method was immunoSEQ multiplex PCR; TCRdb's version includes in-frame clones alone and lacks a portion of them. This sample has about 59,000 clones, with 90% to 95% found just once. The source material was peripheral blood. These receptors were obtained from a human donor in a cohort sampled during active COVID-19.

The chain is built from TRBV7-8 and TRBJ2-7; 8 bases are shared with TRBD1. The CDR3 totals 16 residues. Germline CDR1 and CDR2: SGHVS and FQNEAQ. Trimming removed 4 bases from V and 4 bases from J; junction bases left unmatched: 12. The CDR3: CASSSDRGPTLYEQYF. DNA of the CDR3: TGTGCCAGCAGCTCCGACAGGGGTCCCACCCTTTACGAGCAGTACTTC.

A word on this clone: The sample holds other DNA sequences that translate to the same CDR3. The chain recombines TRBV7-2 with TRBJ2-7; 7 bases line up with TRBD1. The CDR3 covers 14 residues. Trimming removed 5 bases from V and 4 bases from J; junction bases left unmatched: 8. Per the germline V gene, CDR1 is SGHTA and CDR2 is FQGNSA. The CDR3 spells CASSPGQTYYEQYF. CDR3 nucleotides: TGTGCCAGCAGCCCGGGACAGACTTATTACGAGCAGTACTTC.

The J gene is TRBJ2-7, the V gene TRBV27; possibly TRBD1 for D (7 bases). This CDR3 has 14 amino acids. Germline-derived CDR1 and CDR2 are MNHEY and SMNVEV (reference sequence). V lost 3 bases and J 0 bases, leaving 9 bases between the germline ends. The CDR3 region has the DNA TGTGCCAGCAGTTTCCAGGGGGGCTCCTACGAGCAGTACTTC. Protein product: CASSFQGGSYEQYF.

This clone came up once. This rearrangement joins TRBV7-9 to TRBJ2-5; possibly TRBD2 for D (6 bases). Germline assignment: CDR1 SEHNR and CDR2 FQNEAQ (reference sequence). The length of the CDR3 is 15 residues. V dropped 3 bases and J dropped 10 bases, with 21 bases sitting between them. The CDR3 DNA is TGTGCCAGCAGCTTGGGGGGACTGATTAAGAGAAACCAGTACTTC. It is translated as CASSLGGLIKRNQYF.

The CDR3 reads CASSLAPGGGGTEAFF. In DNA form, the CDR3 reads TGTGCCAGCAGCTTGGCGCCCGGAGGGGGGGGAACTGAAGCTTTCTTT. J is TRBJ1-1 and V is TRBV5-4, with D possibly being TRBD1 (6 bases). The CDR3 is 16 amino acids. V was pared by 0 bases and J by 5 bases, with 17 bases between. Germline V CDR1 and CDR2: SGHNT, YYREEE (reference sequence).

The chain couples TRBV3-1 (or the pseudogene TRBV3-2) to TRBJ1-2, with TRBD1 as a possible D gene (5 bases). Trimming left V 2 bases short and J 8 bases short, with 12 bases between. The CDR3 is 13 amino acids. The germline V gene has CDR1 LGHDT and CDR2 YNNKEL (reference sequence). The CDR3 protein is CASSQFAGGGYTF. The DNA for the CDR3 is TGTGCCAGCAGCCAATTTGCCGGGGGGGGCTACACCTTC.

The chain uses TRBV15 and TRBJ1-1, with 7 bases matching TRBD1. Germline V gene lookup returns CDR1 LNHNV and CDR2 YYDKDF (reference sequence). After removal of 5 bases from V and 7 bases from J, the junction contained 16 bases not matched to a gene. This CDR3 contains 16 residues. In nucleotides, the CDR3 is TGTGCCACCAGCCCCCGGACAGGAGTTGTCCTAGTTGAAGCTTTCTTT. Residues: CATSPRTGVVLVEAFF.

Concerning this clone itself: This same CDR3 is encoded by further DNA sequences in the sample. The J gene is TRBJ1-2, the V gene TRBV6-6; D is ambiguous. This CDR3 is built from 13 residues. Germline V gene data show CDR1 as MNHNY and CDR2 as SVGAGI (reference sequence). Trimming removed 2 bases from V and 5 bases from J, with 9 bases in between. This CDR3 reads CASSYEGSYGYTF. The CDR3 DNA reads as TGTGCCAGCAGTTACGAGGGAAGTTATGGCTACACCTTC.

The chain is built from TRBV3-1 (or the pseudogene TRBV3-2) and TRBJ2-3; D is unclear. V was cut by 1 base and J by 0 bases, with 11 bases left in between. The CDR3 length is 16 residues. Germline assignment: CDR1 LGHDT and CDR2 YNNKEL (reference sequence). This chain's CDR3 is CASSQGSSTSTDTQYF. The CDR3 nucleotides read TGTGCCAGCAGCCAAGGGTCATCCACTAGCACAGATACGCAGTATTTT.

V usage is TRBV7-8 and J usage is TRBJ1-6; tentative D call: TRBD1 (5 bases). V was pared by 4 bases and J by 1 base, with 8 bases between. CDR3 length equals 15 residues. The germline V gene has CDR1 SGHVS and CDR2 FQNEAQ. The chain's CDR3 is CASSSRGSYNSPLHF. As DNA, the CDR3 is TGTGCCAGCAGCTCACGGGGGTCCTATAATTCACCCCTCCACTTT.

This clone appeared a few times. The rearrangement links TRBV6-2 or TRBV6-3 to TRBJ1-1; D is undetermined. Trimming removed 6 bases at V and 1 base at J, with 18 bases between. From germline, CDR1 is MNHEY and CDR2 SVGEGT. This CDR3 spans 16 amino acids. In DNA form, the CDR3 reads TGTGCCAGCAGCCCTAGCCGGGGATTACGGAACACTGAAGCTTTCTTT. This gives the protein CASSPSRGLRNTEAFF.

The chain links TRBV6-5 to TRBJ2-3, with 8 bases that match TRBD1. Germline V gives CDR1 MNHEY, CDR2 SVGAGI. The CDR3 runs 14 residues. The junction had 8 bases not matched to a gene; V was cut back by 8 bases and J by 4 bases. In DNA, the CDR3 is TGTGCCAGCGCATTCGGACAGGGCCCAGATACGCAGTATTTT. Translation gives CASAFGQGPDTQYF.

The chain couples TRBV5-8 to TRBJ2-4, with 7 bases matching TRBD1. This CDR3 is 15 amino acids long. Germline V gene data show CDR1 as SGHTS and CDR2 as YDEGEE. The V and J ends lost 4 bases and 7 bases, in that order; junction bases with no gene match: 11. This chain's CDR3 is CASSRYGQAGNIQYF. The CDR3 DNA follows: TGTGCCAGCAGCCGATACGGACAGGCAGGGAACATTCAGTACTTC. Complete variable domain (other parts from reference TRBV5-8 and TRBJ2-4): EAGVTQSPTHLIKTRGQQATLRCSPISGHTSVYWYQQALGLGLQFLLWYDEGEERNRGNFPPRFSGRQFPNYSSELNVNALELEDSALYLCASSRYGQAGNIQYFGAGTRLSVL.

This clone appeared a single time. This rearrangement joins TRBV6-6 to TRBJ2-4; TRBD1 aligns across 8 bases. CDR3 length: 14 residues. Unmatched junction bases numbered 2, after V lost 0 bases and J lost 7 bases. In germline, CDR1 is MNHNY, CDR2 SVGAGI (reference sequence). DNA of the CDR3: TGTGCCAGCAGTTACTCGCAGGGGGCGAACATTCAGTACTTC. The encoded protein is CASSYSQGANIQYF.

In its sample, this clone ranks as medium-sized. The chain is built from TRBV9 and TRBJ1-5; the D is unclear. V was clipped by 3 bases and J by 0 bases, with 7 bases between them. CDR1 is SGDLS and CDR2 is YYNGEE in the germline V gene. CDR3 length equals 14 residues. The DNA of the CDR3 is TGTGCCAGCAGCGGTTCCAGTAGCAATCAGCCCCAGCATTTT. Protein sequence: CASSGSSSNQPQHF. The full variable domain, its missing parts supplied by reference TRBV9 and TRBJ1-5, is DSGVTQTPKHLITATGQRVTLRCSPRSGDLSVYWYQQSLDQGLQFLIQYYNGEERAKGNILERFSAQQFPDLHSELNLSSLELGDSALYFCASSGSSSNQPQHFGDGTRLSIL.

This clone showed up just a few times. This chain connects TRBV30 to TRBJ1-6, with 10 bases that match TRBD1. The germline V gene encodes CDR1 GTSNPN and CDR2 SVGIG (reference sequence). The J segment lost 10 bases and the V segment lost 7 bases, leaving 13 bases of the junction unmatched. There are 15 residues in the CDR3. The CDR3 DNA reads as TGTGCCTTAGCCGCCGGGACAGGGGCGAAGTCACCCCTCCACTTT. Encoded protein: CALAAGTGAKSPLHF. Based on the CDR3 plus reference TRBV30 and TRBJ1-6, the full variable domain is SQTIHQWPATLVQPVGSPLSLECTVEGTSNPNLYWYRQAAGRGLQLLFYSVGIGQISSEVPQNLSASRPQDRQFILSSKKLLLSDSGFYLCALAAGTGAKSPLHFGNGTRLTVT.